These 25 T cell receptor beta chains originate from one sample sequenced in a study of shared clonotypes between healthy human individuals. Libraries were prepared by immunoSEQ multiplex PCR; TCRdb keeps only in-frame clonotypes and omits some of them. The repertoire holds hundreds of thousands of clones, with around 96% as singletons. CD45RO-negative cells were positively selected for CCR7, leaving out terminally differentiated effector memory CD45RA+ cells. Sequenced material: naive CD8+ T cells sorted from blood. Every receptor here comes from a woman aged 25 to 45 in good health.

The chain uses TRBV6-5 and TRBJ1-2; the match to TRBD1 covers 12 bases. Germline CDR1 is MNHEY and CDR2 is SVGAGI. V gave up 6 bases and J gave up 8 bases; unmatched junction bases: 4. The CDR3 is made up of 13 amino acids. The CDR3 nucleotides read TGTGCCAGCAGAGACGGGACAGGGGGCGGCTACACCTTC. As protein: CASRDGTGGGYTF.

The chain couples TRBV28 to TRBJ2-2, with D maybe TRBD2 (6 bases). In germline, CDR1 is MDHEN, CDR2 SYDVKM. Trimming stripped 6 bases from V and 3 bases from J, with 14 bases between. CDR3 length: 15 amino acids. The DNA for the CDR3 is TGTGCCAGCAGCGGACCCGGGGACTACACCGGGGAGCTGTTTTTT. The encoded protein is CASSGPGDYTGELFF.

V is TRBV27 and J is TRBJ2-5, with 12 nucleotides matching TRBD2. The better agreement between TRBJ2-7 and the DNA end casts doubt on the J call. CDR3 length equals 14 residues. Germline lookup yields CDR1 MNHEY and CDR2 SMNVEV (reference sequence). CDR3 DNA: TGTGCCAGCAGCTGGACTAGCGGGACCTACGAGCAGTACTTC. This codes for CASSWTSGTYEQYF.

The chain recombines TRBV6-1 with TRBJ1-1; a weak D match, TRBD1 (5 bases). Between the trimmed V and J ends, which lost 1 base and 4 bases, there was a span of 22 bases. CDR1 MNHNS and CDR2 SASEGT come from the germline V gene. This CDR3 has 18 residues. The CDR3 reads CASSEDLGTAGPGTEAFF. The CDR3 coding sequence is TGTGCCAGCAGTGAAGACTTGGGGACGGCCGGGCCGGGCACTGAAGCTTTCTTT.

The V call is TRBV29-1, the J call TRBJ2-3, with a possible D match to TRBD2 (6 bases). V was cut by 7 bases and J by 5 bases, with 22 bases left in between. CDR3 size: 15 residues. CDR1 SQVTM and CDR2 ANQGSEA come from the germline V gene. The CDR3 region has the DNA TGCAGCGCTTTTCCCGGGACTCCCCGGGGAGATACGCAGTATTTT. As protein: CSAFPGTPRGDTQYF.

V and J are TRBV4-1 and TRBJ2-1; D gene unclear. The CDR3 length is 12 residues. Germline assignment: CDR1 MGHRA and CDR2 YSYEKL. V lost 2 bases to trimming and J lost 7 bases, with 6 bases between them. CDR3 protein: CASSQYGNEQFF. DNA for the CDR3: TGCGCCAGCAGCCAATACGGTAATGAGCAGTTCTTC.

V and J are TRBV2 and TRBJ2-1; D is unclear. Trimming pared 6 bases from V and 0 bases from J, leaving 24 bases between. The germline gives CDR1 SNHLY, CDR2 FYNNEI. The CDR3 is 19 residues long. As DNA, the CDR3 is TGTGCCAGCAGCGCCATGGAGTTCTGGCTGCAGAGCTCCTACAATGAGCAGTTCTTC. Translation gives CASSAMEFWLQSSYNEQFF.

This sequence joins TRBV11-1 and TRBJ2-1; D possibly corresponds to TRBD1 (5 bases). The CDR3 extends over 16 amino acids. V was cut by 5 bases and J by 7 bases, with 21 bases left in between. Germline assignment: CDR1 SGHAT and CDR2 FQDESV (reference sequence). The CDR3 coding sequence is TGTGCCAGCAGCACGCCCTGGCAGGGAATGTCTAATGAGCAGTTCTTC. It is translated as CASSTPWQGMSNEQFF.

The rearrangement joins TRBV11-2 to TRBJ2-7; TRBD1 aligns across 10 bases. V lost 4 bases to trimming and J lost 0 bases; unmatched junction nucleotides: 6. CDR1 SGHAT and CDR2 FQNNGV come from the germline V gene. This CDR3 contains 16 residues. The CDR3 reads CASSSGQGVPSYEQYF. The CDR3 DNA sequence: TGTGCCAGCAGCTCAGGACAGGGGGTACCCTCCTACGAGCAGTACTTC.

V gene TRBV30 combines with J gene TRBJ1-1; a possible D gene is TRBD1 (5 bases). Germline values: CDR1 GTSNPN, CDR2 SVGIG (reference sequence). V gave up 2 bases and J gave up 1 base, with 14 bases separating them. The CDR3 length is 15 residues. The CDR3 loop is CAWSTPAGQNTEAFF. The CDR3 coding sequence is TGTGCCTGGAGTACCCCCGCAGGGCAGAACACTGAAGCTTTCTTT. Combining the CDR3 with reference TRBV30 and TRBJ1-1 gives the whole variable domain SQTIHQWPATLVQPVGSPLSLECTVEGTSNPNLYWYRQAAGRGLQLLFYSVGIGQISSEVPQNLSASRPQDRQFILSSKKLLLSDSGFYLCAWSTPAGQNTEAFFGQGTRLTVV.

The V gene is TRBV19, the J gene TRBJ1-4; 7 bases are a match to TRBD1. CDR3 length equals 13 residues. The V segment lost 10 bases and the J segment 7 bases; nucleotides outside the gene matches: 9. The germline gives CDR1 LNHDA, CDR2 SQIVND (reference sequence). The CDR3 loop reads CATNDRVSEKLFF. The CDR3 nucleotides are TGTGCCACTAATGACAGGGTCTCTGAAAAACTGTTTTTT. Based on the CDR3 plus reference TRBV19 and TRBJ1-4, the full variable domain is DGGITQSPKYLFRKEGQNVTLSCEQNLNHDAMYWYRQDPGQGLRLIYYSQIVNDFQKGDIAEGYSVSREKKESFPLTVTSAQKNPTAFYLCATNDRVSEKLFFGSGTQLSVL.

The CDR3 loop is CAWWVKRLGSEQYF. DNA for the CDR3: TGTGCCTGGTGGGTTAAGCGGCTGGGAAGCGAGCAGTACTTC. This sequence joins TRBV30 and TRBJ2-7; possibly TRBD2 for D (5 bases). V lost 5 bases and J 6 bases, leaving 20 bases between the germline ends. The CDR3 totals 14 residues. The germline V gene has CDR1 GTSNPN and CDR2 SVGIG (reference sequence).

V is TRBV27 and J is TRBJ2-7; 10 bases agree with TRBD2. The V segment lost 5 bases and the J segment 7 bases; nucleotides outside the gene matches: 17. In germline, CDR1 is MNHEY, CDR2 SMNVEV (reference sequence). The CDR3 has 17 amino acids. CDR3 region: CASSEYLAGASIGEQYF. CDR3 in DNA: TGTGCCAGCAGTGAATACCTAGCGGGGGCTTCAATCGGGGAGCAGTACTTC.

This clone has just one count. V is TRBV4-1 and J is TRBJ1-1, with D maybe TRBD1 (5 bases). The CDR3 has 15 amino acids. The V end was cut by 8 bases, the J end by 7 bases, with 23 bases between. Germline V gene sequence: CDR1 MGHRA, CDR2 YSYEKL. CDR3 bases: TGCGCCAGCGGGGAAACCCATGACAGCGAATATGAAGCTTTCTTT. Translating it yields CASGETHDSEYEAFF.

The chain is built from TRBV13 and TRBJ1-4, with 9 nucleotides matching TRBD1. Per germline, CDR1 PRHDT and CDR2 FYEKMQ (reference sequence). The CDR3 is 14 amino acids. V gave up 5 bases and J gave up 6 bases; unmatched junction bases: 4. The CDR3 loop is CASSPGQGYEKLFF. The CDR3, as DNA: TGTGCCAGCAGCCCGGGACAGGGTTATGAAAAACTGTTTTTT.

CDR3 amino acids: CAWSPGGRLRDPATEAFF. The CDR3 nucleotides are TGTGCCTGGAGTCCTGGAGGGCGGTTGCGAGACCCAGCCACTGAAGCTTTCTTT. The rearrangement uses TRBV30 and TRBJ1-1; D is uncertain. V was pared by 2 bases and J by 4 bases, with 26 bases between. Germline CDR1 GTSNPN, CDR2 SVGIG (reference sequence). This CDR3 is 18 amino acids long.

The V gene is TRBV13, the J gene TRBJ2-7; unclear D gene. V gave up 6 bases and J gave up 1 base, with 13 bases separating them. The CDR3 consists of 14 residues. Germline CDR1 and CDR2: PRHDT and FYEKMQ (reference sequence). CDR3 nucleotide sequence: TGTGCCAGCAGTACGCGGCGAGAATCCTACGAGCAGTACTTC. Its protein product is CASSTRRESYEQYF.

V usage is TRBV11-2 and J usage is TRBJ2-1; D unresolved. The germline CDR1 and CDR2 sequences are SGHAT and FQNNGV. V lost 3 bases to trimming and J lost 0 bases, with 6 bases between them. This CDR3 spans 14 amino acids. CDR3 residues: CASSFLDSYNEQFF. The CDR3 nucleotides are TGTGCCAGCAGCTTCCTGGACTCCTACAATGAGCAGTTCTTC. The full variable domain, with the rest looked up from reference TRBV11-2 and TRBJ2-1, is EAGVAQSPRYKIIEKRQSVAFWCNPISGHATLYWYQQILGQGPKLLIQFQNNGVVDDSQLPKDRFSAERLKGVDSTLKIQPAKLEDSAVYLCASSFLDSYNEQFFGPGTRLTVL.

This sequence joins TRBV6-1 and TRBJ1-5; tentatively, D is TRBD1 (6 bases). The CDR3 contains 15 residues. CDR1 and CDR2 from the germline V gene are MNHNS and SASEGT. Between the trimmed V and J ends, which lost 6 bases and 5 bases, there was a span of 17 bases. The CDR3, as DNA: TGTGCCAGCAGAGGGGACACCGAATGGCATCAGCCCCAGCATTTT. Its translation is CASRGDTEWHQPQHF.

The V and J genes are TRBV29-1 and TRBJ2-7, with 7 bases matching TRBD2. There are 12 residues in the CDR3. Unmatched junction bases numbered 6, after V lost 4 bases and J lost 6 bases. Germline lookup yields CDR1 SQVTM and CDR2 ANQGSEA. The CDR3 bases are TGCAGCGTTGCGGCGGGAGACCCCGAGCAGTACTTC. This gives the protein CSVAAGDPEQYF.

The rearrangement links TRBV6-5 to TRBJ2-7; no clear D gene. The CDR3 runs to 14 residues. CDR1 is MNHEY and CDR2 is SVGAGI in the germline V gene. The V and J ends lost 10 bases and 0 bases respectively, with 16 bases between them. The DNA of the CDR3 is TGTGCCAACCCTGAACCCCCTAGCTCCTACGAGCAGTACTTC. This sequence encodes CANPEPPSSYEQYF.

The J gene is TRBJ2-1, the V gene TRBV4-1; unclear D gene. The germline V gene has CDR1 MGHRA and CDR2 YSYEKL. The CDR3 covers 15 residues. The V gene lost 4 bases and the J gene lost 0 bases, with 10 bases spanning the gap. The CDR3 loop reads CASSRSYGSYNEQFF. For the CDR3, the DNA is TGCGCCAGCAGCCGGAGCTACGGCTCCTACAATGAGCAGTTCTTC.

The chain uses TRBV29-1 and TRBJ2-7; no firm D call. Germline CDR1 is SQVTM and CDR2 is ANQGSEA. V shed 6 bases and J shed 3 bases, with 12 bases lying between them. The CDR3 totals 12 residues. CDR3 residues: CSVVDIYYEQYF. The CDR3, as DNA: TGCAGCGTCGTAGACATCTACTACGAGCAGTACTTC.

The rearrangement joins TRBV29-1 to TRBJ2-1; D not resolved. Trimming stripped 0 bases from V and 8 bases from J, with 11 bases between. Germline V CDR1 and CDR2: SQVTM, ANQGSEA. The CDR3 contains 13 residues. This CDR3 is CSVEDVGTDEQFF. The CDR3 bases are TGCAGCGTTGAAGATGTGGGAACCGATGAGCAGTTCTTC.

The gene calls are TRBV10-1 and TRBJ1-3, with unresolved D. The CDR3 sequence is 14 residues long. CDR1 is WNHNN, CDR2 SYGVQD, per germline (reference sequence). The germline V and J ends were trimmed by 6 bases and 2 bases, with 11 bases remaining between them. The CDR3 nucleotides read TGCGCCAGCAGCACCGGGAATCCTGGAAACACCATATATTTT. Amino acid sequence: CASSTGNPGNTIYF.